This entry features one TCR beta chain sequence. Its antigen is not identified. This specimen comes from a study of post-analysis software for immune sequencing data. Study-wide background: Relapsing-remitting, secondary progressive and progressive-relapsing multiple sclerosis courses were included. Notes on the study in general: Significantly decreased normalized Chao1 diversity was recorded for multiple sclerosis patients relative to controls. TRBV5-6, TRBV5-1 and TRBV20-1 belonged to a set of about 5 TRBV segments that were more frequent in patients than controls. By F measure, strong co-clustering occurred among samples prepared in the same batch.

CDR3 size: 12 residues. The V end lost 6 bases, the J end lost 2 bases, and 11 bases lay between the germline ends. Germline-derived CDR1 and CDR2 are DFQATT and SNEGSKA (reference sequence). cDNA libraries for TCR beta contained unique molecular identifiers. From roughly 1 to 10 million T cells, 400,000 to 600,000 cDNA molecules were obtained. One entry per CDR3 protein results from TCRdb running MiXCR on the PCR reads. The sample holds more than 450,000 distinct CDR3 sequences, 34% seen once. This sequence originates from a girl between 2 and 17 years old with multiple sclerosis. This chain joins TRBV20-1 and TRBJ2-7; D gene ambiguous. Input material: blood. Written as DNA, the CDR3 is TGCAGTGCCCTGACATCGACCTACGAGCAGTACTTC. It encodes CSALTSTYEQYF.